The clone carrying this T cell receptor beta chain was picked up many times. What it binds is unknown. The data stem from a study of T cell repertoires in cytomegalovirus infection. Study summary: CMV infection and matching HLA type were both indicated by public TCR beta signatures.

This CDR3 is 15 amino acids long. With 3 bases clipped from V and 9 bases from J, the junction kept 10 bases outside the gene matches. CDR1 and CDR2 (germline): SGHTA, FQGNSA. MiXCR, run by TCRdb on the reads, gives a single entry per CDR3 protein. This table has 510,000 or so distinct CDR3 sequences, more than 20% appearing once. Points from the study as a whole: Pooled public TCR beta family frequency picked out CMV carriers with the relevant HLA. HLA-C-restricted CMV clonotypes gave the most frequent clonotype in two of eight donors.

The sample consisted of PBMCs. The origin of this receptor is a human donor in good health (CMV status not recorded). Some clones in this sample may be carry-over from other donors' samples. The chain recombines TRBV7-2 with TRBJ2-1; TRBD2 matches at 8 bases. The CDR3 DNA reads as TGTGCCAGCAGCTTGGCTAGGCTAGCGGGTAGTGAGCAGTTCTTC. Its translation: CASSLARLAGSEQFF.